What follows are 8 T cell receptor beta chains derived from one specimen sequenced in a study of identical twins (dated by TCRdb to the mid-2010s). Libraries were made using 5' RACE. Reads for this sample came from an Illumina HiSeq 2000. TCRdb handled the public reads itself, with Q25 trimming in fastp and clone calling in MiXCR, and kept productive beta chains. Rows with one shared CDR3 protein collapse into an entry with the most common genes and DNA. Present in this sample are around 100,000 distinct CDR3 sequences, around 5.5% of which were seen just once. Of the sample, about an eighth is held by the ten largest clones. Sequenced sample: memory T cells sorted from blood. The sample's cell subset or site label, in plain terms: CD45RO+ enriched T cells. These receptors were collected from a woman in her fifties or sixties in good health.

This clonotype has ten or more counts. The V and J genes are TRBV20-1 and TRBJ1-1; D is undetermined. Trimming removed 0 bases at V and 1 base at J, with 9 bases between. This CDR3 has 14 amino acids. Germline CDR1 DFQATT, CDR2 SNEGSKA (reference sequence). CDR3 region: CSARDLQRNTEAFF. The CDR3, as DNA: TGCAGTGCTAGAGATCTTCAGAGGAACACTGAAGCTTTCTTT.

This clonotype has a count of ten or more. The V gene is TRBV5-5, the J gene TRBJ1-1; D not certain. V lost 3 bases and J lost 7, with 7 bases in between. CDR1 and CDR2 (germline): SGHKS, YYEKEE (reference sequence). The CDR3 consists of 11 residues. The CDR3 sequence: CASSWAGEAFF. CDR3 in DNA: TGTGCCAGCAGCTGGGCGGGTGAAGCTTTCTTT. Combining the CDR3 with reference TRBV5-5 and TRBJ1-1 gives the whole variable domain DAGVTQSPTHLIKTRGQQVTLRCSPISGHKSVSWYQQVLGQGPQFIFQYYEKEERGRGNFPDRFSARQFPNYSSELNVNALLLGDSALYLCASSWAGEAFFGQGTRLTVV.

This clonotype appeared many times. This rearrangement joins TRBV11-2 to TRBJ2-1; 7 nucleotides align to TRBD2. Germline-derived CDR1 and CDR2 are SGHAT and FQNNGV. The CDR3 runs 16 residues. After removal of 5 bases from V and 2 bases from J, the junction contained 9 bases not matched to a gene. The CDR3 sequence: CASSLGLVTTYNEQFF. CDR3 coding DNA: TGTGCCAGCAGCCTCGGACTAGTGACGACCTACAATGAGCAGTTCTTC.

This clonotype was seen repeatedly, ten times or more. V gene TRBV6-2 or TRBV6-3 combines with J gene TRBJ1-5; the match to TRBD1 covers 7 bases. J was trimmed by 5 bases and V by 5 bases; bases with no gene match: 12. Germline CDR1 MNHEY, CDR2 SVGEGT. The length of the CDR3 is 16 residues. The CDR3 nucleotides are TGTGCCAGCAGTCTACGACAGGGATCGTTTGATCAGCCCCAGCATTTT. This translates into CASSLRQGSFDQPQHF.

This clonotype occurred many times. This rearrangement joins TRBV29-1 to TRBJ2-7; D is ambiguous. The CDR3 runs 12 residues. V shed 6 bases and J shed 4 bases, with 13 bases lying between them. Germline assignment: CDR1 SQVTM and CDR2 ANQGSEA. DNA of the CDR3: TGCAGCGTCAAGGGCAGTAAATACGAGCAGTACTTC. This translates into CSVKGSKYEQYF.

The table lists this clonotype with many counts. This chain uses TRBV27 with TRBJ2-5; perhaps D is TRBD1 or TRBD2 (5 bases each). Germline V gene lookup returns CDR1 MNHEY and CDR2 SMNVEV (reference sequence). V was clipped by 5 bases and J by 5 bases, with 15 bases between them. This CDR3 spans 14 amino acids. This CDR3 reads CASSADSWGETQYF. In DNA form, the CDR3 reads TGTGCCAGCAGTGCGGACTCCTGGGGCGAGACCCAGTACTTC.

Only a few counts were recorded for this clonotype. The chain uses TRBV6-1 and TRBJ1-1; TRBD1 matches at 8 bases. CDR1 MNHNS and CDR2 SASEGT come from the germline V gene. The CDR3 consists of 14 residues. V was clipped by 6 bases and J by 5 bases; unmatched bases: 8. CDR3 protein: CASRLDRAETEAFF. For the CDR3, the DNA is TGTGCCAGCAGGCTGGACAGGGCGGAGACTGAAGCTTTCTTT.

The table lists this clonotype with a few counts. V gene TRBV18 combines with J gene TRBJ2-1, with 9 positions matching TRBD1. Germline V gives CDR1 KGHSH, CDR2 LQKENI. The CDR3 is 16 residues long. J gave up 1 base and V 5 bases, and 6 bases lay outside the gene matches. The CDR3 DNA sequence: TGTGCCAGCTCAGCACAGGGGGCGAATTCCTACAATGAGCAGTTCTTC. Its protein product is CASSAQGANSYNEQFF.